Given below is one TCR beta chain in context. The protocol was immunoSEQ multiplex PCR, while the TCRdb copy is restricted to in-frame clones and leaves out a portion. Here the sample spans about 69,000 clones, roughly nine tenths being singletons. These data originate in a study of control samples from healthy donors and cancer patients. The material sequenced was PBMCs. The TCR was taken from a man in his 60s with colorectal cancer.

Written as DNA, the CDR3 is TGTGCCAGCAGCCCGGGGACAGGGGCCTATGGCTACACCTTC. Its protein is CASSPGTGAYGYTF. V is TRBV6-5 and J is TRBJ1-2; 10 nucleotides match TRBD1. The CDR3 is made up of 14 amino acids. Germline V gene data show CDR1 as MNHEY and CDR2 as SVGAGI. V trimming: 6 bases; J trimming: 4 bases; junction bases outside the gene matches: 5.